The rows below give T cell receptor beta chains drawn from one sample of a study of human versus mouse CDR3 diversity and MHC coevolution. Sequenced by immunoSEQ multiplex PCR; TCRdb stores in-frame clones only, minus some. The data show about 83,000 clones, roughly 90% seen once. Sequencing used naive CD4+ T cells from blood. The source of these receptors is a person aged 25-75 years in good health. Both conserved end residues are part of each CDR3. Fields, in order: D gene, CDR3 length, clone size, V gene, J gene, CDR3 DNA, CDR3 protein. The D gene is left open where the match is weak. Expanded clones are given a class, and other clones once, few, many or no size at all.

>TRBD1|18|.|TRBV10-1|TRBJ2-1
TGCGCCATCACTGCCAAGGACAGGCCAACTACCTCCTACAATGAGCAGTTCTTC
CAITAKDRPTTSYNEQFF
>.|13|.|TRBV6-6|TRBJ2-5
TGTGCCAGCAGTTACGACTACCAAGAGACCCAGTACTTC
CASSYDYQETQYF
>.|18|.|TRBV6-1|TRBJ1-4
TGTGCCAGCAGTGACTGTCCAAGTCTCCTAGTCGGCAATGAGAAACTGTTTTTT
CASSDCPSLLVGNEKLFF
>TRBD2|18|.|TRBV10-3|TRBJ2-1
TGTGCCATCAGCGGACTAGCGGGAGGGATGGATTCCTACAATGAGCAGTTCTTC
CAISGLAGGMDSYNEQFF
>TRBD1|15|.|TRBV5-1|TRBJ1-2
TGCGCCAGCAGCTTGTCTGCAGGGGGCGACTATGGCTACACCTTC
CASSLSAGGDYGYTF
>TRBD1|13|.|TRBV27|TRBJ2-7
TGTGCCAGCAGAGGACAGGGTTCCTACGAGCAGTACTTC
CASRGQGSYEQYF
>.|17|few|TRBV6-1|TRBJ1-6
TGTGCCAGCAGTGAAGTGGGCACAGCCTCCTATAATTCACCCCTCCACTTT
CASSEVGTASYNSPLHF
>.|17|.|TRBV30|TRBJ2-3
TGTGCCTGGAGTTCGATGGGGGCGGGGGCTAGCACAGATACGCAGTATTTT
CAWSSMGAGASTDTQYF
>.|14|.|TRBV28|TRBJ1-5
TGTGCCAGCGTTGGGGATGGACTATATCAGCCCCAGCATTTT
CASVGDGLYQPQHF
>.|13|.|TRBV27|TRBJ1-5
TGTGCCAGCAGCGACAGCCTCAATCAGCCCCAGCATTTT
CASSDSLNQPQHF
>.|12|few|TRBV2|TRBJ1-4
TGTGCCAGCAGACCGGGCGGGGAAAAACTGTTTTTT
CASRPGGEKLFF
>.|16|.|TRBV4-1|TRBJ1-3
TGCGCCAGCAGCCAAGACCCCGGAGGGAGGGGAAACACCATATATTTT
CASSQDPGGRGNTIYF
>TRBD1|15|.|TRBV5-1|TRBJ2-5
TGCGTCAGCAGCTTGGATCCGACAGGGCAAGAGACCCAGTACTTC
CVSSLDPTGQETQYF
>TRBD1|14|.|TRBV7-9|TRBJ2-7
TGTGCCAGCAGCCGGACAGGGGAGAGGTACGAGCAGTACTTC
CASSRTGERYEQYF
>.|17|.|TRBV18|TRBJ2-3
TGTGCCAGCTCACCCCCCCTTCGAGGGATTGGGACAGATACGCAGTATTTT
CASSPPLRGIGTDTQYF
>TRBD1|14|.|TRBV5-4|TRBJ1-2
TGTGCCAGCAGTGCGACAGGGTGGGACTATGGCTACACCTTC
CASSATGWDYGYTF
>.|13|.|TRBV27|TRBJ1-2
TGTGCCAGCAGTTTATTAGGGGGCTATGGCTACACCTTC
CASSLLGGYGYTF